There are a few counts of the clone carrying this TCR beta chain. The antigen is not known. The patients all showed relapse after autologous stem cell transplantation, while their brentuximab vedotin exposure varied. The sample is drawn from a study of PD-1 blockade in classical Hodgkin lymphoma. Study-wide points: By C4D1, diversity of CD4+ TCRs had risen significantly, whereas that of CD8+ TCRs had not.

Data came from immunoSEQ multiplex PCR; TCRdb stores just in-frame clones and leaves some out. The profile shows tens of thousands of clones, roughly 71% of them singletons. Sequenced material: peripheral blood mononuclear cells (PBMCs), taken before the second cycle of nivolumab. The source of this sequence is a human donor with classical Hodgkin lymphoma.

CDR3 sequence reads: CASSFLRGSYNEQFF. Written as DNA, the CDR3 is TGTGCCAGCAGCTTTTTGCGGGGCTCCTACAATGAGCAGTTCTTC. The chain recombines TRBV7-3 with TRBJ2-1, with D perhaps matching TRBD2 (6 bases). Trimming took off 3 bases at V and 0 bases at J, with 9 bases between the two ends. CDR3 size: 15 residues. Germline-derived CDR1 and CDR2 are SGHTA and FQGTGA.